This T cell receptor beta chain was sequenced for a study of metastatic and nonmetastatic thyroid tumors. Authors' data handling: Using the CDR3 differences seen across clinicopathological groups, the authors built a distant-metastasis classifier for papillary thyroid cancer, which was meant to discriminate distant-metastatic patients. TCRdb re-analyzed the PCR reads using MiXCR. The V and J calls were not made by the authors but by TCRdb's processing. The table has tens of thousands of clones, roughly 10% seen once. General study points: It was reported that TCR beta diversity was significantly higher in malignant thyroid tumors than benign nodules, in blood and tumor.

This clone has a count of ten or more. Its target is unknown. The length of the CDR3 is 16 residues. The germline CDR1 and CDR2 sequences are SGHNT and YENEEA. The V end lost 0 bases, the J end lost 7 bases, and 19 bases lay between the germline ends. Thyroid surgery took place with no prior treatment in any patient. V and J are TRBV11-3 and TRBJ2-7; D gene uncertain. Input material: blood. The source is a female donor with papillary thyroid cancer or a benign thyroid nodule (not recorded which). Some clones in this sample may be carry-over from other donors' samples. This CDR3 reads CASSLDIPAKFVEQYF. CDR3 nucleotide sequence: TGTGCCAGCAGCTTAGATATCCCCGCTAAATTCGTGGAGCAGTACTTC.